Below are 26 T cell receptor beta chains sequenced from a single sample in a study of neurological immune-mediated disorders. TCRdb ran MiXCR on the 5' RACE reads and lists one entry per CDR3 protein. The sample lists 15,000 to 20,000 distinct CDR3 sequences, about a quarter occurring once. Sample: PBMCs. The origin of the receptors is a man aged 50 to 59 with HTLV-1-associated myelopathy (HAM/TSP).

This clonotype was observed a few times. The chain carries TRBV5-1 and TRBJ2-2; maybe TRBD1 (5 bases). The germline V gene encodes CDR1 SGHRS and CDR2 YFSETQ. Trimming removed 2 bases from V and 3 bases from J, with 11 bases in between. This CDR3 region has 15 residues. CDR3 in amino acids: CASSFLGPDTGELFF. CDR3 sequence (DNA): TGCGCCAGCAGCTTTTTGGGGCCCGACACCGGGGAGCTGTTTTTT.

The table lists this clonotype with a few counts. V gene TRBV9 combines with J gene TRBJ1-2; D not certain. Germline assignment: CDR1 SGDLS and CDR2 YYNGEE. This CDR3 has 15 residues. V was pared by 0 bases and J by 10 bases, with 19 bases between. The CDR3 sequence is CASSVGAPGLIVYTF. The CDR3 region has the DNA TGTGCCAGCAGCGTAGGAGCGCCAGGTTTAATTGTCTACACCTTC.

This chain joins TRBV20-1 and TRBJ2-3; the match to TRBD2 covers 14 bases. Germline CDR1 DFQATT, CDR2 SNEGSKA (reference sequence). The V and J ends lost 3 bases and 4 bases, in that order; junction bases with no gene match: 9. This CDR3 is 17 amino acids long. The CDR3 reads CSASGTSGGPNPDTQYF. The CDR3 DNA reads TGCAGTGCTAGCGGGACTAGCGGGGGACCTAACCCAGATACGCAGTATTTT.

In its sample, this clonotype was seen a few times. This chain links TRBV29-1 with TRBJ1-4, with a tentative D call TRBD1 (5 bases). Looked up from germline, CDR1 is SQVTM and CDR2 is ANQGSEA. The CDR3 is 13 residues long. The V end lost 4 bases, the J end lost 0 bases, and 6 bases lay between the germline ends. CDR3 DNA sequence: TGCAGCGTTGGACAGTCAACTAATGAAAAACTGTTTTTT. This codes for CSVGQSTNEKLFF.

This clonotype is termed medium-sized. This sequence joins TRBV27 and TRBJ2-2; 12 nucleotides match TRBD2. The germline V gene encodes CDR1 MNHEY and CDR2 SMNVEV (reference sequence). CDR3 size: 15 residues. J lost 7 bases, V lost 4 bases, and 4 bases had no gene match. The CDR3 loop reads CASSWTSGNNGELFF. The CDR3 DNA reads as TGTGCCAGCAGTTGGACTAGCGGGAATAACGGGGAGCTGTTTTTT.

The V call is TRBV7-8, the J call TRBJ2-3; D is undetermined. V dropped 6 bases and J dropped 1 base, with 8 bases sitting between them. Germline values: CDR1 SGHVS, CDR2 FQNEAQ. The CDR3 totals 13 residues. As DNA, the CDR3 is TGTGCCAGCAGTTTATTACGCACAGATACGCAGTATTTT. Its translation is CASSLLRTDTQYF. Drawing the rest from reference TRBV7-8 and TRBJ2-3, the complete variable domain is GAGVSQSPRYKVAKRGQDVALRCDPISGHVSLFWYQQALGQGPEFLTYFQNEAQLDKSGLPSDRFFAERPEGSVSTLKIQRTQQEDSAVYLCASSLLRTDTQYFGPGTRLTVL.

This clonotype occurred a few times. The chain links TRBV20-1 to TRBJ2-1; 11 bases fit TRBD2. The germline V gene has CDR1 DFQATT and CDR2 SNEGSKA (reference sequence). Trimming took 5 bases from V and 4 from J; bases not matched to a gene: 1. This CDR3 contains 13 residues. CDR3: CSALAGGYNEQFF. The CDR3 region has the DNA TGCAGTGCTCTAGCGGGGGGTTACAATGAGCAGTTCTTC.

This clonotype was counted once. A read error may produce the germline difference seen at one junction end. This chain's CDR3 is CASQRQGSNNSPLHF. DNA for the CDR3: TGTGCCAGCCAAAGACAGGGCTCCAATAATTCACCCCTCCACTTT. The chain has TRBV28 and TRBJ1-6, with 7 positions matching TRBD1. From germline, CDR1 is MDHEN and CDR2 SYDVKM. CDR3 length equals 15 residues.

This clonotype was counted only a few times. V and J are TRBV10-2 and TRBJ2-3; no definite D call. The germline CDR1 and CDR2 sequences are WSHSY and SAAADI. This CDR3 contains 11 residues. The DNA of the CDR3 is TGCGCTTCGGTCCGCACAGATACGCAGTATTTT. It specifies CASVRTDTQYF.

Remarks on this clonotype: At one boundary the junction diverges from the germline segment, which might be a read error. J is TRBJ1-6 and V is TRBV6-5; D gene ambiguous. Looked up from germline, CDR1 is MNHEY and CDR2 is SVGAGI. This CDR3 spans 12 amino acids. The CDR3 region has the DNA TGTGCCAGCAGTTCCTCTAATTCACCCCTCCACTTT. Protein sequence: CASSSSNSPLHF.

The chain links TRBV7-2 to TRBJ1-5; D may be TRBD1 (6 bases). The CDR3 runs to 15 residues. Germline CDR1 is SGHTA and CDR2 is FQGNSA. V dropped 8 bases and J dropped 7 bases, with 21 bases sitting between them. The DNA for the CDR3 is TGTGCCAGCTCGGACAGCGGGCTCCGCGGGCAGCCCCAGCATTTT. This encodes CASSDSGLRGQPQHF.

The gene calls are TRBV28 and TRBJ2-7, with 9 nucleotides matching TRBD1. Trimming removed 8 bases from V and 3 bases from J; junction bases left unmatched: 14. The germline V gene has CDR1 MDHEN and CDR2 SYDVKM. CDR3 length equals 16 residues. For the CDR3, the DNA is TGTGCCAGCGCGGGACAGGGCCCCGCCCGGGGCTACGAGCAGTACTTC. Translated, it gives CASAGQGPARGYEQYF.

This clonotype was observed a handful of times. V gene TRBV5-1 combines with J gene TRBJ2-7; D is perhaps TRBD1 (6 bases). Trimming took 3 bases from V and 2 from J, leaving 21 bases between them. The germline gives CDR1 SGHRS, CDR2 YFSETQ. The CDR3 loop spans 17 amino acids. CDR3 loop: CASSSIFSVGATYEQYF. The CDR3 bases are TGCGCCAGCAGCTCAATCTTTTCTGTGGGGGCAACCTACGAGCAGTACTTC. The complete variable domain, with remaining parts taken from reference TRBV5-1 and TRBJ2-7, reads KAGVTQTPRYLIKTRGQQVTLSCSPISGHRSVSWYQQTPGQGLQFLFEYFSETQRNKGNFPGRFSGRQFSNSRSEMNVSTLELGDSALYLCASSSIFSVGATYEQYFGPGTRLTVT.

This clonotype has at least ten counts. This rearrangement joins TRBV19 to TRBJ1-2; the D gene is possibly TRBD1 (6 bases). Between the trimmed V and J ends, which lost 3 bases and 4 bases, there was a span of 15 bases. The CDR3 consists of 15 residues. Germline V gene data show CDR1 as LNHDA and CDR2 as SQIVND (reference sequence). The CDR3 DNA follows: TGTGCCAGTAGTATCACATTGGGGGCGAGCTATGGCTACACCTTC. Its protein is CASSITLGASYGYTF.

The J gene is TRBJ2-5, the V gene TRBV20-1, with TRBD1 as a possible D gene (5 bases). Trimming pared 5 bases from V and 5 bases from J, leaving 21 bases between. This CDR3 is built from 15 residues. Germline V gene data show CDR1 as DFQATT and CDR2 as SNEGSKA (reference sequence). The CDR3 bases are TGCAGTGCTGGCAACAGGATTCGTGGGTGGGAGACCCAGTACTTC. Translation gives CSAGNRIRGWETQYF.

This clonotype came up a few times. The chain employs TRBV20-1 and TRBJ2-1; unclear D gene. Germline lookup yields CDR1 DFQATT and CDR2 SNEGSKA (reference sequence). There are 12 residues in the CDR3. The ends were cut back, 2 bases at V and 4 bases at J, with 6 bases in the middle. The CDR3 loop is CSARTVYNEQFF. As DNA, the CDR3 is TGCAGTGCTAGAACAGTTTACAATGAGCAGTTCTTC.

V usage is TRBV7-2 and J usage is TRBJ2-7, with TRBD1 matching 8 bases. Looked up from germline, CDR1 is SGHTA and CDR2 is FQGNSA. The CDR3 spans 15 residues. Losses at the gene ends were 4 bases for V and 4 bases for J; bases not matched to a gene: 9. In DNA form, the CDR3 reads TGTGCCAGCAGCTCCCCCGGGACAGGAGCTTACGAGCAGTACTTC. Translated, it gives CASSSPGTGAYEQYF.

This clonotype was recorded many times. V and J are TRBV27 and TRBJ2-7; 8 bases agree with TRBD2. The CDR3 is 16 residues long. V lost 2 bases and J lost 2; bases outside the gene matches: 8. Germline-derived CDR1 and CDR2 are MNHEY and SMNVEV (reference sequence). In DNA form, the CDR3 reads TGTGCCAGCAGTTTAGGGTCGGCGGGAGGCGCCTACGAGCAGTACTTC. Translating it yields CASSLGSAGGAYEQYF.

This clonotype is judged medium-sized. This chain uses TRBV12-3 or TRBV12-4 with TRBJ2-1; 10 bases map to TRBD2. V lost 7 bases, J lost 8 bases, and 8 bases stayed unmatched. The CDR3 loop spans 14 amino acids. The CDR3 bases are TGTGCCAGCACCCGAGGAGCGGGAGGGGATGAGCAGTTCTTC. This gives the protein CASTRGAGGDEQFF.

Judged by abundance, this clonotype is medium-sized. The chain links TRBV20-1 to TRBJ1-2; D call uncertain. Trimming stripped 1 base from V and 3 bases from J, with 9 bases between. Germline lookup yields CDR1 DFQATT and CDR2 SNEGSKA (reference sequence). The CDR3 is 13 residues long. CDR3 DNA sequence: TGCAGTGCTAGAGCCCGGGGAGACTATGGCTACACCTTC. Amino acids: CSARARGDYGYTF.

The chain uses TRBV20-1 and TRBJ1-6; D is perhaps TRBD1 (5 bases). Trimming left V 0 bases short and J 18 bases short, with 18 bases between. Germline CDR1 and CDR2: DFQATT and SNEGSKA (reference sequence). The CDR3 consists of 13 residues. The CDR3 region is CSARDRGRTTDHF. The CDR3, as DNA: TGCAGTGCTAGAGATAGGGGCAGGACCACGGACCACTTT.

This clonotype was observed many times. This chain joins TRBV5-5 and TRBJ1-3; D is uncertain. The CDR3 extends over 15 amino acids. V lost 3 bases and J 0 bases, leaving 10 bases between the germline ends. Per the germline V gene, CDR1 is SGHKS and CDR2 is YYEKEE (reference sequence). The CDR3 reads CASSYGPRSGNTIYF. Here the CDR3 DNA reads TGTGCCAGCAGCTACGGACCGCGCTCTGGAAACACCATATATTTT.

The sample holds a few counts of this clonotype. The rearrangement joins TRBV19 to TRBJ1-6; TRBD1 agrees at 11 bases. J lost 7 bases, V lost 9 bases, and 8 bases had no gene match. CDR1 is LNHDA and CDR2 is SQIVND in the germline V gene (reference sequence). The CDR3 length is 15 residues. CDR3 DNA: TGTGCCAGCCAGGACAGGGGGCGAGGAAATTCACCCCTCCACTTT. Translated: CASQDRGRGNSPLHF.

This clonotype was found many times. This sequence joins TRBV6-5 and TRBJ1-2, with D possibly matching TRBD1 (5 bases). CDR1 is MNHEY and CDR2 is SVGAGI in the germline V gene. Trimming removed 2 bases at V and 2 bases at J, with 9 bases between. The CDR3 runs to 14 residues. CDR3 sequence (DNA): TGTGCCAGCAGTTACGTGGGACGCAACTATGGCTACACCTTC. This encodes CASSYVGRNYGYTF.

By share of the sample, this clonotype is medium-sized. V gene TRBV20-1 combines with J gene TRBJ2-3, with 12 bases matching TRBD2. The CDR3 sequence is 17 residues long. Germline CDR1 and CDR2: DFQATT and SNEGSKA (reference sequence). Trimming at V came to 2 bases and at J to 3 bases, leaving 9 bases not matched to a gene. The CDR3 is CSARSILGLAGTDTQYF. In nucleotides, the CDR3 is TGCAGTGCTAGATCCATTCTCGGACTAGCGGGAACAGATACGCAGTATTTT.

This clonotype was seen more than once but under ten times. This chain uses TRBV6-6 with TRBJ1-2, with D unresolved. The germline CDR1 and CDR2 sequences are MNHNY and SVGAGI (reference sequence). The CDR3 loop spans 17 amino acids. Trimming pared 0 bases from V and 5 bases from J, leaving 19 bases between. CDR3 sequence reads: CASSYSIAGDREYGYTF. Written as DNA, the CDR3 is TGTGCCAGCAGTTACTCGATTGCGGGCGACCGGGAATATGGCTACACCTTC.